One sample yielded the 3 T cell receptor beta chains listed below, sequenced in a study of spatial heterogeneity in lung cancer. MiXCR, applied by TCRdb to the 5' RACE reads, yields one record per CDR3 protein. The profile shows tens of thousands of distinct CDR3 sequences, approximately 10% of them singletons. The sample's time point: blood at routine non-recurrence follow-up after resection. The sample in question was PBMCs, obtained at follow-up. These receptors all stem from a male donor with early-stage non-small cell lung cancer.

This chain links TRBV7-6 with TRBJ2-1; 8 bases line up with TRBD2. Germline CDR1 reads SGHVS; CDR2 reads FNYEAQ. V shed 5 bases and J 5 bases; nucleotides not matched to a gene: 5. The CDR3 totals 14 residues. CDR3 sequence: CASSQAGGHNEQFF. For the CDR3, the DNA is TGTGCCAGCAGCCAGGCGGGAGGACACAATGAGCAGTTCTTC. Variable domain in full (rest from reference TRBV7-6 and TRBJ2-1): GAGVSQSPRYKVTKRGQDVALRCDPISGHVSLYWYRQALGQGPEFLTYFNYEAQQDKSGLPNDRFSAERPEGSISTLTIQRTEQRDSAMYRCASSQAGGHNEQFFGPGTRLTVL.

The chain carries TRBV7-3 and TRBJ1-1; 11 positions match TRBD1. The V gene end was trimmed by 5 bases and the J gene end by 5 bases; junction bases not matched to a gene: 7. CDR3 length: 15 amino acids. Germline values: CDR1 SGHTA, CDR2 FQGTGA. As DNA, the CDR3 is TGTGCCAGCAGCCCCGGGACAGGGGGGTGGACTGAAGCTTTCTTT. Translated, it gives CASSPGTGGWTEAFF.

The table lists this clonotype with a few counts. The rearrangement uses TRBV20-1 and TRBJ2-7; possibly TRBD2 for D (5 bases). The ends were cut back, 3 bases at V and 6 bases at J, with 12 bases in the middle. This CDR3 has 12 residues. Germline assignment: CDR1 DFQATT and CDR2 SNEGSKA (reference sequence). The CDR3 here is CSASSNSGEQYF. The CDR3 bases are TGCAGTGCTAGTAGCAACAGCGGCGAGCAGTACTTC.